The clone carrying this T cell receptor (beta chain) was recorded at least ten times. Its target is unknown. The CDR3 extends over 14 amino acids. Between the trimmed V and J ends, which lost 0 bases and 2 bases, there was a span of 7 bases. Looked up from germline, CDR1 is SGHRS and CDR2 is YFSETQ. Donors each provided 9.5 to 10 milliliters of peripheral blood. Samples had at least 6 million PBMCs isolated from them. This specimen comes from a study of blood T cells in healthy people across ages. The use of a sample-barcoded 5' primer and a J-beta primer mix characterized a second PCR of about 7 to 12 cycles. TCRdb fed the 5' RACE reads into MiXCR, producing one record per CDR3 protein. The data show hundreds of thousands of distinct CDR3 sequences, 45% to 60% seen once. Findings and caveats of the study: Correlation between TCR beta diversity and naive T cell percentage was strong.

This TCR was sampled from an elderly woman in good health. The chain has TRBV5-1 and TRBJ2-3; no clear D. Sample: blood. The CDR3 sequence: CASSLDGPTDTQYF. The DNA of the CDR3 is TGCGCCAGCAGCTTGGATGGACCCACAGATACGCAGTATTTT.